This TCR beta chain was identified during a study of spatial heterogeneity in lung cancer. Whole-study context: Fewer alpha-chain than beta-chain sequences were consistently detected. Whole-study findings and limits: Resection blood, more than follow-up blood, showed ubiquitous expanded tumor TCRs.

This clonotype was recorded at least ten times. Its antigen is currently unknown. Time point in this sample: sample taken at primary tumor resection. Sequencing was performed on whole RNA extracted from tumor and nontumor lung tissue, or from frozen PBMC, and the material was left unsorted. The donor population consisted of over 55 patients with untreated, early-stage non-small cell lung cancer. Individually, TCR cDNA molecules were each labelled with a unique molecular identifier. In TCRdb, the 5' RACE reads were re-called with MiXCR into one record per CDR3 protein. Of tens of thousands of distinct CDR3 sequences listed, around 7.5% are singletons. The CDR3 consists of 15 residues. The germline V and J ends were trimmed by 5 bases and 2 bases, with 15 bases remaining between them. Germline V gene lookup returns CDR1 SGHTA and CDR2 FQGNSA.

Sequenced here: PBMCs, sampled at surgery. The chain combines TRBV7-2 with TRBJ2-5; weak D call: TRBD1 (6 bases). The sequence came from a male donor with early-stage non-small cell lung cancer. The CDR3 DNA reads TGTGCCAGCAGCACCACCGGGACACCTCAAGAGACCCAGTACTTC. Encoded protein: CASSTTGTPQETQYF.